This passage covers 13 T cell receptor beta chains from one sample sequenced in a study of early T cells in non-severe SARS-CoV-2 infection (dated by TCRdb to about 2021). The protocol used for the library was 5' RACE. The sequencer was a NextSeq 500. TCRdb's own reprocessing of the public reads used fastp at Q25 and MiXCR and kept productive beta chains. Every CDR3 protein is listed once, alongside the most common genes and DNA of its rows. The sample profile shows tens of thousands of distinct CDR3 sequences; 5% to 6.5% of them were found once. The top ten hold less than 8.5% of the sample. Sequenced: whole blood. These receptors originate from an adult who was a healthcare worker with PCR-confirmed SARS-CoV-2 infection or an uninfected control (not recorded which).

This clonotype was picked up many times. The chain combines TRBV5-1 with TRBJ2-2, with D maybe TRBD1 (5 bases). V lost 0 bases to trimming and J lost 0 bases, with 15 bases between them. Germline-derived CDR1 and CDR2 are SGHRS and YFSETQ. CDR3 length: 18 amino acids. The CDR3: CASSLVGTGTANTGELFF. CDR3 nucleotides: TGCGCCAGCAGCTTGGTGGGAACAGGCACAGCGAACACCGGGGAGCTGTTTTTT.

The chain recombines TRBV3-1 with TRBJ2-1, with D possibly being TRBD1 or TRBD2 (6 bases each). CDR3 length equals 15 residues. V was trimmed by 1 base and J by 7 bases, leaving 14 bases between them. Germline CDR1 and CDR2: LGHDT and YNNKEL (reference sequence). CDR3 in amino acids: CASSQVMRGANEQFF. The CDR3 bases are TGTGCCAGCAGCCAAGTTATGAGGGGGGCGAATGAGCAGTTCTTC.

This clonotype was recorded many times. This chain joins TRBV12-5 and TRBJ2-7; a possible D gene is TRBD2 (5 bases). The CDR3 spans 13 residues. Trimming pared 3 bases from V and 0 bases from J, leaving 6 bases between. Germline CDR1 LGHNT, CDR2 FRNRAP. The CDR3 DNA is TGTGCTAGTGGTTTCGGGGTCTCCTACGAGCAGTACTTC. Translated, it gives CASGFGVSYEQYF.

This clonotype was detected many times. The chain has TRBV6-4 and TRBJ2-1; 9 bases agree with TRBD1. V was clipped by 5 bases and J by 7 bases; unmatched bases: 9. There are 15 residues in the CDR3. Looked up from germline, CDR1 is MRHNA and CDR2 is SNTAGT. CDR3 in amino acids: CASSMGQGRKNEQFF. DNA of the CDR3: TGTGCCAGCAGTATGGGACAGGGCCGAAAAAATGAGCAGTTCTTC.

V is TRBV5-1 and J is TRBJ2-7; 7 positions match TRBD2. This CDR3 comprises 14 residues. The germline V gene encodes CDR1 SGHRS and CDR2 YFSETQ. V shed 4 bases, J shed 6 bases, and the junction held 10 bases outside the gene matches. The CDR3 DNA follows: TGCGCCAGCAGCCCCCGTGGGGGGGAGGGCGAGCAGTACTTC. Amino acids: CASSPRGGEGEQYF.

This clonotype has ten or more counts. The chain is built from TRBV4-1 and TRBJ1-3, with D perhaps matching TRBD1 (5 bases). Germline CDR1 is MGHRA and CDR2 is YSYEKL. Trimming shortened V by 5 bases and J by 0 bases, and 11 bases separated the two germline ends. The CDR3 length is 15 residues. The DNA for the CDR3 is TGCGCCAGCAGCAATTGGGGGACCTCTGGAAACACCATATATTTT. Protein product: CASSNWGTSGNTIYF.

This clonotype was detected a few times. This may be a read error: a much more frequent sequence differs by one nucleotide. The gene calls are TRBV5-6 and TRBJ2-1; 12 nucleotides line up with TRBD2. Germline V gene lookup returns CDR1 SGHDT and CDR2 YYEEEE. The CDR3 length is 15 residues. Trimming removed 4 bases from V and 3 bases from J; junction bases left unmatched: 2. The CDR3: CASSPSGRDYNEQFF. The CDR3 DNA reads TGTGCCAGCAGCCCTAGCGGGAGGGACTACAATGAGCAGTTCTTC. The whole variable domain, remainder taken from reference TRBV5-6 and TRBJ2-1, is DAGVTQSPTHLIKTRGQQVTLRCSPKSGHDTVSWYQQALGQGPQFIFQYYEEEERQRGNFPDRFSGHQFPNYSSELNVNALLLGDSALYLCASSPSGRDYNEQFFGPGTRLTVL.

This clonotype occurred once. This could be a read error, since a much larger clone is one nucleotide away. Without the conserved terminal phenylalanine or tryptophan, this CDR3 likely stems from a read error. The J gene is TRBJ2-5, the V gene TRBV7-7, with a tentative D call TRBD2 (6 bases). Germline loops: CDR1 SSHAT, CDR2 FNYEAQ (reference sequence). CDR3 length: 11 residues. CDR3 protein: CASGYQETQYS. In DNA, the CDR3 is TGTGCTAGCGGCTACCAAGAGACCCAGTACTCC.

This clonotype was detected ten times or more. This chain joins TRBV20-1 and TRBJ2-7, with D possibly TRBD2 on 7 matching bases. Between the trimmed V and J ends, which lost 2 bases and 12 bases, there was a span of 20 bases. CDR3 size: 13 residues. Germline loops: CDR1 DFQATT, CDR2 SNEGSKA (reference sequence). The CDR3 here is CSARNAGGGAAYF. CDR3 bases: TGCAGTGCTAGAAATGCCGGAGGGGGGGCCGCGTACTTC.

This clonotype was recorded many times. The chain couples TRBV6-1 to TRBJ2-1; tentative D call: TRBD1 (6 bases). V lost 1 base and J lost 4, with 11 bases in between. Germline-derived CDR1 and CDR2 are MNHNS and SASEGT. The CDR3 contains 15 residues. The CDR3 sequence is CASSEGGTIYNEQFF. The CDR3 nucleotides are TGTGCCAGCAGTGAAGGGGGGACAATTTACAATGAGCAGTTCTTC.

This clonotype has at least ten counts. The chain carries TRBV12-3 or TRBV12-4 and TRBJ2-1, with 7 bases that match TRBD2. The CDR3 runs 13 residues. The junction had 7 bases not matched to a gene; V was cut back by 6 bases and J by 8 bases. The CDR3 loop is CASSRPGRDEQFF. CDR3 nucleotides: TGTGCCAGCAGCAGACCTGGGAGGGATGAGCAGTTCTTC.

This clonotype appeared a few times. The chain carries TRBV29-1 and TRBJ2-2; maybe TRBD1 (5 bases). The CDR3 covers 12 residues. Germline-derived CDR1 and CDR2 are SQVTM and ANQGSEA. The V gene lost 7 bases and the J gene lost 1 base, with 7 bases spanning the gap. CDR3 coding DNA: TGCAGCGCTAGGGGGAACACCGGGGAGCTGTTTTTT. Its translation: CSARGNTGELFF.

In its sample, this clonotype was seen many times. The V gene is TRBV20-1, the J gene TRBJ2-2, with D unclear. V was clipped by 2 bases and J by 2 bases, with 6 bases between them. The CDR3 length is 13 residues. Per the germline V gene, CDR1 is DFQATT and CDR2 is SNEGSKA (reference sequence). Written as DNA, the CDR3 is TGCAGTGCTAGAAGGCCCAACACCGGGGAGCTGTTTTTT. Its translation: CSARRPNTGELFF.